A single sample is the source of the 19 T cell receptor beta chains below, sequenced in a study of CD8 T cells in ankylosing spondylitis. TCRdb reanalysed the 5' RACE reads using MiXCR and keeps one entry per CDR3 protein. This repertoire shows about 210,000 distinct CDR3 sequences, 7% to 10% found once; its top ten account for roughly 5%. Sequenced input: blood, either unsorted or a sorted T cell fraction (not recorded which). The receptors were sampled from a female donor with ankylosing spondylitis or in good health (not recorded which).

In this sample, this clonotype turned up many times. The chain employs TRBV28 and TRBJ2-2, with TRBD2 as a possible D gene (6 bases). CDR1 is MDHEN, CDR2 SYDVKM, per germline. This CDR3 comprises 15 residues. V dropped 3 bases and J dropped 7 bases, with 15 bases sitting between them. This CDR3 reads CASSLPGSYSGELFF. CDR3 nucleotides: TGTGCCAGCAGTTTGCCCGGGAGCTATAGCGGGGAGCTGTTTTTT.

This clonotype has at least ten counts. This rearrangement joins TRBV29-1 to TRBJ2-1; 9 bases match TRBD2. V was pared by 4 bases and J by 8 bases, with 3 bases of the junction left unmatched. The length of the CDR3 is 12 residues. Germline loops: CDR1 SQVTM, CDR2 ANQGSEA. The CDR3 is CSVAVAGDEQFF. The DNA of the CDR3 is TGCAGCGTTGCGGTAGCGGGAGATGAGCAGTTCTTC.

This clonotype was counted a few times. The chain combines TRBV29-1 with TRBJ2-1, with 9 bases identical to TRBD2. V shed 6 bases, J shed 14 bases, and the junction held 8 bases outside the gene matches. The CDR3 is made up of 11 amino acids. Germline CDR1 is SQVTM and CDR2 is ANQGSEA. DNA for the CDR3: TGCAGCGTCAAGGGCAGCGGGAGGAAGTTCTTC. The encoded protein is CSVKGSGRKFF.

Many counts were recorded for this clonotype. The CDR3 loop is CASRFLSGRNGNTQYF. The CDR3, as DNA: TGTGCCAGCAGATTCCTTAGCGGACGAAACGGAAATACGCAGTATTTT. J is TRBJ2-3 and V is TRBV2; the D gene is possibly TRBD2 (6 bases). V lost 6 bases, J lost 7 bases, and 23 bases lay in between. The germline gives CDR1 SNHLY, CDR2 FYNNEI. CDR3 length equals 16 residues.

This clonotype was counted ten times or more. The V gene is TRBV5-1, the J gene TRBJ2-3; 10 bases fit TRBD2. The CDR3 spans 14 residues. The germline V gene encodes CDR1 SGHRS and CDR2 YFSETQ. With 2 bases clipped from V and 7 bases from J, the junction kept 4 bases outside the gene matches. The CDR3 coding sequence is TGCGCCAGCAGCTTTAGCGGGAGGACGTATACGCAGTATTTT. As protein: CASSFSGRTYTQYF. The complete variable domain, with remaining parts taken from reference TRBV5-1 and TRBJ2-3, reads KAGVTQTPRYLIKTRGQQVTLSCSPISGHRSVSWYQQTPGQGLQFLFEYFSETQRNKGNFPGRFSGRQFSNSRSEMNVSTLELGDSALYLCASSFSGRTYTQYFGPGTRLTVL.

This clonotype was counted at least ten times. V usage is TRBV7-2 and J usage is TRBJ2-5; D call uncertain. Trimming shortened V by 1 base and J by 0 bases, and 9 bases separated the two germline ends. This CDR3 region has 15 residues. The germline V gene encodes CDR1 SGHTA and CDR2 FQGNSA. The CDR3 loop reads CASSLGQPHQETQYF. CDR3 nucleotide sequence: TGTGCCAGCAGCTTAGGACAACCCCACCAAGAGACCCAGTACTTC.

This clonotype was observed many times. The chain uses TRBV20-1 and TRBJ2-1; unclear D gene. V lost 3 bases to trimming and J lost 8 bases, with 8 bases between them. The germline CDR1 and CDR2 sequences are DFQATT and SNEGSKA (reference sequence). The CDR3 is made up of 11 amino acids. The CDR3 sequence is CSASPFHEQFF. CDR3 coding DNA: TGCAGTGCTAGCCCCTTCCATGAGCAGTTCTTC.

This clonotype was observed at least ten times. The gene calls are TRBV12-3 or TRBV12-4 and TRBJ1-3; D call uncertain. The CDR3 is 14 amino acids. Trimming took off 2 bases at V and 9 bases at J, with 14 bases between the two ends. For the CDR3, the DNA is TGTGCCAGCAGTTTATCACCGACCACGGGCACCATATATTTT. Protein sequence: CASSLSPTTGTIYF.

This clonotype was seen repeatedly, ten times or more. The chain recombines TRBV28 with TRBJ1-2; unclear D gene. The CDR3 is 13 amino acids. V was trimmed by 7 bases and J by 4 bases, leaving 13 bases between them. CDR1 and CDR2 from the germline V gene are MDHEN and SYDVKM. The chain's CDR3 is CASTLGLPYGYTF. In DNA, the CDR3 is TGTGCCAGCACCCTAGGACTTCCCTATGGCTACACCTTC.

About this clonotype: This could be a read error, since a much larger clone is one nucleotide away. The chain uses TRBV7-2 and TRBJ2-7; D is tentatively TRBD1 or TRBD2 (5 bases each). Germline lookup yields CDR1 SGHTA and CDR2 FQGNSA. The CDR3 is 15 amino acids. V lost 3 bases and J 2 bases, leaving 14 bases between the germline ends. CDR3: CASSFSAGTAYEQYF. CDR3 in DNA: TGTGCCAGCAGCTTTTCCGCAGGGACCGCCTACGAGCAGTACTTC.

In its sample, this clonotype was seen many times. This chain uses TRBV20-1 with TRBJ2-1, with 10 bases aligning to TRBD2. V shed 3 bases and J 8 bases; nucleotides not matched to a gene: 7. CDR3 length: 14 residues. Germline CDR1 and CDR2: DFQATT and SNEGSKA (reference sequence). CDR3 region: CSASRSSGSYEQFF. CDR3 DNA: TGCAGTGCTAGTCGGTCTAGCGGGAGTTATGAGCAGTTCTTC.

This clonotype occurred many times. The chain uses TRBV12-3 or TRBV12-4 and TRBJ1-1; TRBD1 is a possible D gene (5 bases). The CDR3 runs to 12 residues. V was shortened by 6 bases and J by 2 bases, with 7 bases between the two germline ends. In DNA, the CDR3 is TGTGCCAGCAGCGGGGACAACACTGAAGCTTTCTTT. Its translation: CASSGDNTEAFF.

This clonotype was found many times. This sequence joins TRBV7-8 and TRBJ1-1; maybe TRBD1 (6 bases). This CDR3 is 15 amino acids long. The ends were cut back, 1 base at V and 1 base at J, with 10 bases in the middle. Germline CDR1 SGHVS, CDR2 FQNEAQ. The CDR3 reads CASSLGGAENTEAFF. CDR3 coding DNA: TGTGCCAGCAGCTTAGGGGGGGCAGAGAACACTGAAGCTTTCTTT.

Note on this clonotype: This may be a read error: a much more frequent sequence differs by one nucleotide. The CDR3 DNA reads as TGTGGCAGCAGACACGACCAATACAGCTCCTACGAGCAGTACTTC. This codes for CGSRHDQYSSYEQYF. V usage is TRBV6-2 or TRBV6-3 and J usage is TRBJ2-7; D remains unclear. From germline, CDR1 is MNHEY and CDR2 SVGEGT. The CDR3 runs 15 residues.

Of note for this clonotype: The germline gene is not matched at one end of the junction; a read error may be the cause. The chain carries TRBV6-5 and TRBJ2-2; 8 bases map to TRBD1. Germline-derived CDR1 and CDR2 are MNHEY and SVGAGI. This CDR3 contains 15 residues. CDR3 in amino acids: CASSLGQDLTGEPFF. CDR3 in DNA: TGTGCCAGCAGTTTGGGACAGGATCTAACCGGGGAGCCGTTTTTT.

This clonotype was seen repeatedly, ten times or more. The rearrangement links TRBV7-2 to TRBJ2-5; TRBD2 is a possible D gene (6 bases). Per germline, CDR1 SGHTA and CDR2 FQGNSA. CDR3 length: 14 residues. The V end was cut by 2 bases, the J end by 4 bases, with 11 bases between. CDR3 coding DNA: TGTGCCAGCAGCTTATGGGGAGGTCCAGAGACCCAGTACTTC. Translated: CASSLWGGPETQYF.

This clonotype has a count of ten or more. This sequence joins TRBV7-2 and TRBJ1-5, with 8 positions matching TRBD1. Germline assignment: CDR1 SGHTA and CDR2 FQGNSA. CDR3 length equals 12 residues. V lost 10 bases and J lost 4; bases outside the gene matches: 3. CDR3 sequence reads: CATGQGNQPQHF. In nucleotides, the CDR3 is TGTGCCACTGGACAGGGTAATCAGCCCCAGCATTTT.

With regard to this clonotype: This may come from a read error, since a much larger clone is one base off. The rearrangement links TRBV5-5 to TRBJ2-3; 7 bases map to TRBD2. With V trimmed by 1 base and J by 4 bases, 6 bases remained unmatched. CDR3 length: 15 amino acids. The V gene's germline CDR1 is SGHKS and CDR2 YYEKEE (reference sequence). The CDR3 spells CASSLQRDLSDTQYF. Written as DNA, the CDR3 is TGTGCCAGCAGCTTGCAGCGGGACCTGTCAGATACGCAGTATTTT.

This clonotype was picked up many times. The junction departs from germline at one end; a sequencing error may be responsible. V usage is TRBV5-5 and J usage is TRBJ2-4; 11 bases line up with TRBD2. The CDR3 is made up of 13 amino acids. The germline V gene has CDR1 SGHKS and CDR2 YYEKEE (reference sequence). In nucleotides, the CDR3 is TGTGCCAGCAGCTACGGACTAGCGGGTGCGCGGGACTTC. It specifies CASSYGLAGARDF.